A single T cell receptor (beta chain) is shown here with its context. Its antigen is undetermined. Cultured CD4+ T cell DNA was sequenced using the Oncomine TCR Beta short-read assay. TCRdb reprocessed the PCR reads via MiXCR and lists one record per CDR3 protein. The table lists approximately 7,100 distinct CDR3 sequences, approximately 48% of them singletons, with about a third in the top ten. Noted treatment: roughly 10-day PBMC culture with coronavirus spike peptide pools or control peptides (ViraFEST assay). Samples of CD4+ T cells were obtained from the unexposed donor before the COVID-19 pandemic (2011-2018). With peptide pools, ViraFEST first expanded antigen-specific T cells and afterwards sequenced their TCRs. Trimming removed 7 bases from V and 3 bases from J; junction bases left unmatched: 5. The CDR3 length is 14 residues. Germline lookup yields CDR1 MNHNS and CDR2 SASEGT. These data come from a study of vaccination and CD4 T cells after COVID-19.

This sequence was found in a human donor in good health. The genes are TRBV6-1 and TRBJ1-5; TRBD1 agrees at 8 bases. Sequences were obtained from CD4+ T cells from blood, cultured in vitro. CDR3 amino acids: CASTTGGNNQPQHF. The CDR3 DNA is TGTGCCAGCACAACAGGGGGAAACAATCAGCCCCAGCATTTT.